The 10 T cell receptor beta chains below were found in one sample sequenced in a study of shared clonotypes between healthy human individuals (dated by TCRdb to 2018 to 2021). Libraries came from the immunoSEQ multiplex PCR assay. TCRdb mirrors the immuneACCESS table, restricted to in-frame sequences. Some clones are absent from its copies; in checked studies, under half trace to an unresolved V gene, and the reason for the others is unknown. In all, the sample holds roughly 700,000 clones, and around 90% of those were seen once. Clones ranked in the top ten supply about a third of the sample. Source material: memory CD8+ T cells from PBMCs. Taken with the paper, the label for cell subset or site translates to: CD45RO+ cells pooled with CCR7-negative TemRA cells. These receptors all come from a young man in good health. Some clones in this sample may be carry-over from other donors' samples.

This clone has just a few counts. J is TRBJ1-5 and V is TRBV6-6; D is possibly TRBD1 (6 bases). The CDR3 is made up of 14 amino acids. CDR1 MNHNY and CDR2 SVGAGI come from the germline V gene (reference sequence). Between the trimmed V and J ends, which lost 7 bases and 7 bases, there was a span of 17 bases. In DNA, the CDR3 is TGTGCCAGCACGGGGGGGCACTGGATCCAGCCCCAGCATTTT. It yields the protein CASTGGHWIQPQHF.

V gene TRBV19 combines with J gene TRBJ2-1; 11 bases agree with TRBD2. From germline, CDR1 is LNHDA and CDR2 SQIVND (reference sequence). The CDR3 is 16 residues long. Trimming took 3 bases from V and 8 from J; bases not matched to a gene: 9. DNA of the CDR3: TGTGCCAGTAGTATTGTAGCGGGAGGGCCCGGCGATGAGCAGTTCTTC. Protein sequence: CASSIVAGGPGDEQFF.

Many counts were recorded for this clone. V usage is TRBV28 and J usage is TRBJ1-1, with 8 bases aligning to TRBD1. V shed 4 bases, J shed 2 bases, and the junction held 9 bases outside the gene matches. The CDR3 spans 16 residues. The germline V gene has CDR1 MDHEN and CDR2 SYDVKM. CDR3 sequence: CASSSSDRVGNTEAFF. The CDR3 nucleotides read TGTGCCAGCAGTTCATCGGACAGGGTGGGAAACACTGAAGCTTTCTTT.

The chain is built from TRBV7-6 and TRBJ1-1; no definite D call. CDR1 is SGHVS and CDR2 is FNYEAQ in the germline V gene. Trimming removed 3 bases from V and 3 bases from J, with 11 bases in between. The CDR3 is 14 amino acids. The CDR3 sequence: CASSLSLRDTEAFF. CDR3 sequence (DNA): TGTGCCAGCAGCTTGAGTTTACGCGACACTGAAGCTTTCTTT.

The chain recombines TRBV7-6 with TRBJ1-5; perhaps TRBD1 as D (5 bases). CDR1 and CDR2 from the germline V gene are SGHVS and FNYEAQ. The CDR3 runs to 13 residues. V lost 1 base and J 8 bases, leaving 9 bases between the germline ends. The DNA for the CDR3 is TGTGCCAGCAGCTTAGGTCAGGGCAAGCCCCAGCATTTT. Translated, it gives CASSLGQGKPQHF.

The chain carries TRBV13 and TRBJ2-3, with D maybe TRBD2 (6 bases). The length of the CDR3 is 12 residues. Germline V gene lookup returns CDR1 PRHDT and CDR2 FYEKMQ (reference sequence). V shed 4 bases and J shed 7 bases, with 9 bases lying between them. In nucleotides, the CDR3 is TGTGCCAGCAGCTCCCGGGGGAATACGCAGTATTTT. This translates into CASSSRGNTQYF.

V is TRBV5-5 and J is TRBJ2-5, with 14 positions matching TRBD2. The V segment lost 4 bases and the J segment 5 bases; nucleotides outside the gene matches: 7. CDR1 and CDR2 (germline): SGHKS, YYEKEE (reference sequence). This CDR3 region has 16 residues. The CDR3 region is CASSTGLAGGLETQYF. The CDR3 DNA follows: TGTGCCAGCAGCACTGGACTAGCGGGAGGCCTGGAGACCCAGTACTTC.

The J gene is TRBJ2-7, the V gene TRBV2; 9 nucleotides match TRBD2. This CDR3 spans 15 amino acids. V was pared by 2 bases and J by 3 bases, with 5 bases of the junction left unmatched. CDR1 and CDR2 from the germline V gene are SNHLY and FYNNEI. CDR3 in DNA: TGTGCCAGCAGTGAACGGACTAGCGTGGACTACGAGCAGTACTTC. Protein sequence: CASSERTSVDYEQYF.

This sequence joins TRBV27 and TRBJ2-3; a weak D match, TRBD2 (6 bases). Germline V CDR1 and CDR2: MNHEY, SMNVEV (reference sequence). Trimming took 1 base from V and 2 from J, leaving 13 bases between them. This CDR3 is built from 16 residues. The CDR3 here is CASSLLASVYTDTQYF. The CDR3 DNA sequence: TGTGCCAGCAGTTTATTGGCTAGCGTATACACAGATACGCAGTATTTT.

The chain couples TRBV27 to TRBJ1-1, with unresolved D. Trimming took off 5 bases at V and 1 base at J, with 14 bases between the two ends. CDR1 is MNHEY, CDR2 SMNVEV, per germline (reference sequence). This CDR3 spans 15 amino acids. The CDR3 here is CASSPFGRKNTEAFF. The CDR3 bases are TGTGCCAGCAGTCCTTTCGGCCGGAAGAACACTGAAGCTTTCTTT.